The 27 T cell receptor beta chains listed next were all sequenced from one sample in a study of OX40 agonist ivuxolimab in advanced cancers. TCRdb's table, derived via immunoSEQ multiplex PCR, lists solely in-frame clones and lacks some. The repertoire holds approximately 60,000 clones, with about nine tenths as singletons. The sample here was CD4+ or CD8+ T cells sorted from blood, taken in a trial of the OX40 agonist ivuxolimab. These receptors were collected from an adult with an advanced solid tumor such as melanoma, head and neck, liver or kidney cancer.

V is TRBV7-3 and J is TRBJ2-1, with D tentatively TRBD1 (5 bases). The CDR3 is 13 amino acids. The V and J ends lost 5 bases and 6 bases respectively, with 11 bases between them. Germline V lookup: CDR1 SGHTA, CDR2 FQGTGA. The CDR3 nucleotides read TGTGCCAGCAGCCTCCTGGGGCCCAATGAGCAGTTCTTC. Translation gives CASSLLGPNEQFF.

This clone was counted a few times. The chain carries TRBV10-3 and TRBJ2-5, with 9 bases matching TRBD2. Germline V CDR1 and CDR2: ENHRY, SYGVKD. This CDR3 has 15 amino acids. Unmatched junction bases numbered 8, after V lost 4 bases and J lost 5 bases. The CDR3 nucleotides are TGTGCCATCAGTGGGCTAGCGGGGACCTCGGAGACCCAGTACTTC. It translates to CAISGLAGTSETQYF.

V gene TRBV11-3 combines with J gene TRBJ1-6; D is ambiguous. CDR1 is SGHNT, CDR2 YENEEA, per germline. This CDR3 is 10 amino acids long. V lost 8 bases, J lost 7 bases, and 3 bases lay in between. The CDR3 DNA is TGTGCCAGCTGGAATTCACCCCTCCACTTT. Translating gives CASWNSPLHF. Variable domain in full (rest from reference TRBV11-3 and TRBJ1-6): EAGVVQSPRYKIIEKKQPVAFWCNPISGHNTLYWYLQNLGQGPELLIRYENEEAVDDSQLPKDRFSAERLKGVDSTLKIQPAELGDSAVYLCASWNSPLHFGNGTRLTVT.

V gene TRBV29-1 combines with J gene TRBJ1-2; TRBD1 is a possible D gene (5 bases). V lost 0 bases and J 3 bases, leaving 8 bases between the germline ends. This CDR3 is 13 amino acids long. Germline loops: CDR1 SQVTM, CDR2 ANQGSEA. The CDR3 region has the DNA TGCAGCGTTGAAGATGTGGGGGACTATGGCTACACCTTC. It translates to CSVEDVGDYGYTF.

The rearrangement uses TRBV7-2 and TRBJ2-7; D unresolved. The length of the CDR3 is 14 residues. V lost 5 bases and J 2 bases, leaving 13 bases between the germline ends. Germline-derived CDR1 and CDR2 are SGHTA and FQGNSA. CDR3 in amino acids: CASSPTRIPYEQYF. CDR3 bases: TGTGCCAGCAGCCCAACGCGTATCCCCTACGAGCAGTACTTC.

The chain employs TRBV6-1 and TRBJ1-6; 7 nucleotides agree with TRBD1. This CDR3 has 14 residues. Looked up from germline, CDR1 is MNHNS and CDR2 is SASEGT. Trimming at V came to 7 bases and at J to 6 bases, leaving 6 bases not matched to a gene. The CDR3 sequence: CASIDRDPNSPLHF. CDR3 bases: TGTGCCAGCATTGACAGGGACCCTAATTCACCCCTCCACTTT.

This rearrangement joins TRBV4-2 to TRBJ2-5, with 10 bases identical to TRBD2. The CDR3 consists of 20 residues. Germline V gene sequence: CDR1 LGHNA, CDR2 YNFKEQ. J lost 2 bases, V lost 5 bases, and 20 bases had no gene match. CDR3 region: CASSFLLASGGAGEQETQYF. For the CDR3, the DNA is TGTGCCAGCAGCTTCCTTCTGGCCAGCGGGGGGGCCGGGGAACAAGAGACCCAGTACTTC.

The rearrangement links TRBV7-8 to TRBJ1-2, with 9 bases identical to TRBD1. Unmatched junction bases numbered 10, after V lost 6 bases and J lost 8 bases. The CDR3 totals 14 residues. Germline V gene sequence: CDR1 SGHVS, CDR2 FQNEAQ. The CDR3 region is CASSLTGGGGGYTF. The CDR3 DNA is TGTGCCAGCAGTCTTACAGGGGGCGGGGGCGGCTACACCTTC.

V usage is TRBV6-1 and J usage is TRBJ2-5; D gene uncertain. Germline values: CDR1 MNHNS, CDR2 SASEGT. The CDR3 has 15 residues. V dropped 3 bases and J dropped 0 bases, with 11 bases sitting between them. CDR3 nucleotides: TGTGCCAGCAGTGAGGATGTGGGAAACCAAGAGACCCAGTACTTC. Protein: CASSEDVGNQETQYF.

The rearrangement links TRBV18 to TRBJ1-5; D unresolved. V was pared by 4 bases and J by 10 bases, with 14 bases between. The length of the CDR3 is 13 residues. Germline lookup yields CDR1 KGHSH and CDR2 LQKENI. CDR3 coding DNA: TGTGCCAGCTCACAAGATCAGAAAGTTCCCCAGCATTTT. This sequence encodes CASSQDQKVPQHF.

The rearrangement links TRBV7-8 to TRBJ2-3; D is undetermined. This CDR3 contains 15 residues. Per the germline V gene, CDR1 is SGHVS and CDR2 is FQNEAQ. The V gene lost 8 bases and the J gene lost 4 bases, with 19 bases spanning the gap. The CDR3 protein is CASGSYGLNPDTQYF. The DNA for the CDR3 is TGTGCCAGCGGGTCTTACGGGTTAAATCCAGATACGCAGTATTTT.

V and J are TRBV6-5 and TRBJ2-1, with TRBD2 matching over 13 bases. Trimming at V came to 5 bases and at J to 12 bases, leaving 7 bases not matched to a gene. This CDR3 contains 14 residues. Germline V gene sequence: CDR1 MNHEY, CDR2 SVGAGI. CDR3 nucleotide sequence: TGTGCCAGCAGTCACCAGACTAGCGGGGGGTCGCAGTTCTTC. It is translated as CASSHQTSGGSQFF.

The gene calls are TRBV5-1 and TRBJ1-3; a weak D match, TRBD1 (6 bases). Germline CDR1 and CDR2: SGHRS and YFSETQ. Deletions cut 0 bases from V and 1 base from J, with 17 bases between. CDR3 length: 18 residues. CDR3 amino acids: CASSLVRVQGSSGNTIYF. The CDR3 region has the DNA TGCGCCAGCAGCTTGGTCAGGGTACAGGGATCTTCTGGAAACACCATATATTTT.

Only a few counts were recorded for this clone. J is TRBJ1-6 and V is TRBV18; possibly TRBD1 for D (5 bases). The CDR3 loop spans 14 amino acids. The V and J ends lost 4 bases and 7 bases respectively, with 11 bases between them. The germline V gene encodes CDR1 KGHSH and CDR2 LQKENI. The CDR3 bases are TGTGCCAGCTCACAACAGGCCCGAAATTCACCCCTCCACTTT. It yields the protein CASSQQARNSPLHF.

V gene TRBV7-3 combines with J gene TRBJ2-3; possible D gene TRBD2, 6 bases. V was cut by 1 base and J by 1 base, with 12 bases left in between. Looked up from germline, CDR1 is SGHTA and CDR2 is FQGTGA. This CDR3 contains 16 residues. The CDR3 bases are TGTGCCAGCAGCTTAAAGGAGGGGCCAGGCACAGATACGCAGTATTTT. This gives the protein CASSLKEGPGTDTQYF.

This clone appeared once. The V call is TRBV7-8, the J call TRBJ1-1; the D gene is possibly TRBD1 (6 bases). With 1 base removed from V and 6 bases from J, the gap between germline ends came to 12 bases. This CDR3 spans 14 amino acids. The germline CDR1 and CDR2 sequences are SGHVS and FQNEAQ. CDR3 region: CASSLGGGPAEAFF. The CDR3 DNA follows: TGTGCCAGCAGCTTAGGTGGGGGGCCGGCTGAAGCTTTCTTT.

The V and J genes are TRBV2 and TRBJ1-2; 8 bases fit TRBD1. CDR3 length: 13 residues. Germline V gene lookup returns CDR1 SNHLY and CDR2 FYNNEI. The junction had 5 bases not matched to a gene; V was cut back by 6 bases and J by 5 bases. The CDR3 here is CASSGTGTYGYTF. The CDR3 nucleotides are TGTGCCAGCAGCGGGACAGGAACTTATGGCTACACCTTC.

The chain combines TRBV7-2 with TRBJ2-5; 8 bases align to TRBD2. The CDR3 is 16 residues long. The germline V gene has CDR1 SGHTA and CDR2 FQGNSA. V shed 4 bases and J 0 bases; nucleotides not matched to a gene: 7. CDR3 sequence: CASSSTGGPNQETQYF. The CDR3 DNA follows: TGTGCCAGCAGCTCCACGGGGGGGCCTAACCAAGAGACCCAGTACTTC.

The chain carries TRBV18 and TRBJ1-1, with D hard to call. CDR3 size: 13 residues. Germline V lookup: CDR1 KGHSH, CDR2 LQKENI. The V gene lost 3 bases and the J gene lost 5 bases, with 10 bases spanning the gap. This CDR3 reads CASSPVAVTEAFF. The CDR3 region has the DNA TGTGCCAGCTCACCGGTGGCGGTTACTGAAGCTTTCTTT.

The chain carries TRBV27 and TRBJ1-1, with D possibly matching TRBD1 (6 bases). V was cut by 6 bases and J by 1 base, with 12 bases left in between. The CDR3 sequence is 14 residues long. CDR1 is MNHEY and CDR2 is SMNVEV in the germline V gene (reference sequence). CDR3 DNA: TGTGCCAGCAGCTCCGGGACATCGAACACTGAAGCTTTCTTT. This codes for CASSSGTSNTEAFF.

This clone occurred a few times. This chain connects TRBV7-2 to TRBJ1-6; D ambiguous. The CDR3 totals 12 residues. V dropped 3 bases and J dropped 9 bases, with 6 bases sitting between them. CDR1 and CDR2 from the germline V gene are SGHTA and FQGNSA. The CDR3 loop is CASSFQASPLHF. The CDR3 DNA follows: TGTGCCAGCAGCTTTCAGGCTTCACCCCTCCACTTT.

The chain couples TRBV16 to TRBJ2-5; D not certain. The CDR3 consists of 13 residues. V gave up 7 bases and J gave up 1 base, with 10 bases separating them. From germline, CDR1 is KGHSY and CDR2 FQNENV. The CDR3 bases are TGTGCCAGCAAGGGCCGGATCCAAGAGACCCAGTACTTC. This sequence encodes CASKGRIQETQYF.

The genes are TRBV15 and TRBJ1-2, with D hard to call. The V gene's germline CDR1 is LNHNV and CDR2 YYDKDF (reference sequence). The V end lost 1 base, the J end lost 3 bases, and 27 bases lay between the germline ends. The CDR3 contains 20 residues. The CDR3: CATSRANPGLTGALDYGYTF. The CDR3 DNA is TGTGCCACCAGCAGAGCAAACCCCGGGCTCACTGGAGCCTTGGACTATGGCTACACCTTC. The full variable domain, rest sourced from reference TRBV15 and TRBJ1-2, is DAMVIQNPRYQVTQFGKPVTLSCSQTLNHNVMYWYQQKSSQAPKLLFHYYDKDFNNEADTPDNFQSRRPNTSFCFLDIRSPGLGDTAMYLCATSRANPGLTGALDYGYTFGSGTRLTVV.

V gene TRBV5-1 combines with J gene TRBJ2-1; D unresolved. This CDR3 spans 13 amino acids. Trimming stripped 6 bases from V and 6 bases from J, with 13 bases between. In germline, CDR1 is SGHRS, CDR2 YFSETQ. In nucleotides, the CDR3 is TGCGCCAGCACCCTACCCAGTGGCAATGAGCAGTTCTTC. Translation gives CASTLPSGNEQFF.

In DNA form, the CDR3 reads TGTGCCAGCAGCCCTCTAGCGGGGGGCTTAGATACGCAGTATTTT. Translating gives CASSPLAGGLDTQYF. The V call is TRBV9, the J call TRBJ2-3, with 11 bases fitting TRBD2. CDR3 length: 15 residues. Unmatched junction bases numbered 6, after V lost 4 bases and J lost 5 bases. Germline V gives CDR1 SGDLS, CDR2 YYNGEE.

The CDR3, as DNA: TGTGCCAGCAGCTTAGAACTAGCGGGGAGGAATGAGCAGTTCTTC. This encodes CASSLELAGRNEQFF. The chain combines TRBV7-2 with TRBJ2-1; 10 bases match TRBD2. The CDR3 totals 15 residues. In germline, CDR1 is SGHTA, CDR2 FQGNSA. The V segment lost 1 base and the J segment 7 bases; nucleotides outside the gene matches: 4.

The J gene is TRBJ1-2, the V gene TRBV7-8, with D perhaps matching TRBD1 (6 bases). The germline V and J ends were trimmed by 5 bases and 6 bases, with 16 bases remaining between them. Germline CDR1 is SGHVS and CDR2 is FQNEAQ. This CDR3 has 14 amino acids. This chain's CDR3 is CASSVGAGFDGYTF. The CDR3 nucleotides are TGTGCCAGCAGCGTGGGGGCAGGGTTCGATGGCTACACCTTC.